This TCR beta chain derives from a study of cytomegalovirus exposure and HLA in healthy donors. Whole-study findings and limits: Among the CMV-associated chains, three were confirmed in vitro as specific for CMV antigens. Reports credit the classifier with highly specific, highly sensitive diagnosis of cytomegalovirus status.

With 6 bases removed from V and 2 bases from J, the gap between germline ends came to 17 bases. Germline V gene sequence: CDR1 MNHNY, CDR2 SVGAGI (reference sequence). The CDR3 consists of 15 residues. Libraries were prepared by immunoSEQ multiplex PCR; TCRdb keeps only in-frame clonotypes and omits some of them. The sample consists of about 130,000 clones, roughly 93% of them appearing once. Note on this clone: The antigen is unknown.

Donors were drawn from the approximately 130-subject validation cohort, separate from the roughly 700-subject first cohort. Sequenced material: PBMCs. This TCR derives from a man in his late teens or twenties in good health and CMV-seropositive. The gene calls are TRBV6-6 and TRBJ2-7; possibly TRBD1 for D (6 bases). CDR3 sequence: CASSPQGTGTYEQYF. CDR3 nucleotides: TGTGCCAGCAGCCCGCAGGGGACGGGGACCTACGAGCAGTACTTC.